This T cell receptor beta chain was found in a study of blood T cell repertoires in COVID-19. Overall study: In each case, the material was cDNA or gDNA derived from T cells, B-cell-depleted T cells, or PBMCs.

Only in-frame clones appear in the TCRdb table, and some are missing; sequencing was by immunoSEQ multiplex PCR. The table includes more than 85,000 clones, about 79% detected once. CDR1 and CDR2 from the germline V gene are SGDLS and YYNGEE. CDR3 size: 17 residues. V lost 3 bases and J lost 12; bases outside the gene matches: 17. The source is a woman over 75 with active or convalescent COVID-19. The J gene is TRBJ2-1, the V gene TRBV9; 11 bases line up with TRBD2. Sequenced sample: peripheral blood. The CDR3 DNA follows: TGTGCCAGCAGCGCCGACTTCGGGACTAGCGGTGAAGGGGGGCAGTTCTTC. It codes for CASSADFGTSGEGGQFF.